The present T cell receptor (beta chain) was sequenced within a study of sequential checkpoint blockade in melanoma. Study details: DNA from 91 pretreatment tumor samples underwent TCRβ immunosequencing.

Treatment reported: randomized to nivolumab then ipilimumab (arm A) or the reverse (arm B). This clone was seen a few times. The method was immunoSEQ multiplex PCR; TCRdb's version includes in-frame clones alone and lacks a portion of them. Of around 2,200 clones listed, 20% to 30% are singletons. Germline V gives CDR1 MNHGY, CDR2 SAAAGT. The V end was cut by 5 bases, the J end by 0 bases, with 19 bases between. This CDR3 comprises 17 residues. Sequenced here: tumor tissue (inferred from file names), sampled from a patient given nivolumab and ipilimumab in sequence. The chain joins TRBV6-8 to TRBJ2-5; D possibly corresponds to TRBD2 (6 bases). This TCR came from a human donor with melanoma. This CDR3 reads CASSDTSYCLYQETQYF. CDR3 in DNA: TGTGCCAGCAGTGACACTAGCTACTGCCTTTACCAAGAGACCCAGTACTTC.